This paragraph reports one T cell receptor (beta chain). Its antigen target is currently unknown. The record has no base qualities; no much larger clone is one base away. The protocol used for the library was the immunoSEQ multiplex PCR assay. TCRdb mirrors the immuneACCESS table, restricted to in-frame sequences. Some clones are absent from its copies; in checked studies, under half trace to an unresolved V gene, and the reason for the others is unknown. Here the sample has 150,000 to 200,000 clones; 88% occur a single time. The ten biggest clones cover 4% to 6% of the sample. The data are from a study of control samples from healthy donors and cancer patients (dated by TCRdb to 2018 to 2020). The CDR3, from cysteine to phenylalanine, totals 18 residues. Only CDR3 DNA is held: 54 bases, read in frame from base 1. From a lookup of the germline V gene, CDR1 and CDR2 are ENHRY and SYGVKD. Relative to germline, V is 0 bases shorter and J is 2 bases shorter, with 17 bases between their ends.

The sequencing input was blood. Rearrangement joined TRBV10-3 to TRBJ1-5, with a tentative D gene TRBD1 over 6 matching bases. The sequence was collected from a woman in her thirties in good health. The CDR3 reads CAISESGQGLWGNQPQHF. The DNA sequence follows: TGTGCCATCAGTGAGTCGGGGCAGGGGTTGTGGGGCAATCAGCCCCAGCATTTT.